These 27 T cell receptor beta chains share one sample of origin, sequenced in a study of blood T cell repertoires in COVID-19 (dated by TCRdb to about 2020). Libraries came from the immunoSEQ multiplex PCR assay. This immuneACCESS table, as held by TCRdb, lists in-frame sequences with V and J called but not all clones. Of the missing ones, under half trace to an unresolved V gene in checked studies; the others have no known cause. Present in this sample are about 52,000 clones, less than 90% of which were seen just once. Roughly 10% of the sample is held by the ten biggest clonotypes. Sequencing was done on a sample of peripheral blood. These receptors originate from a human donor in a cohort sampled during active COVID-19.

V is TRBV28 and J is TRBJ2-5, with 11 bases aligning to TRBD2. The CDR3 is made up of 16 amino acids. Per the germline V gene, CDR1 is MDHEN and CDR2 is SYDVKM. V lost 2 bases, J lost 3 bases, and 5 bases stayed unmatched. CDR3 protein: CASSLLRLAGKETQYF. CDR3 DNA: TGTGCCAGCAGTTTACTAAGACTAGCGGGAAAAGAGACCCAGTACTTC.

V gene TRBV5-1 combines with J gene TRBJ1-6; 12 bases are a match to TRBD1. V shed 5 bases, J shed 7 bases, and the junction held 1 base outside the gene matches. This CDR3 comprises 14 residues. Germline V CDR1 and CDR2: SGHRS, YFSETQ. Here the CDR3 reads CASSGTGGNSPLHF. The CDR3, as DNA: TGCGCCAGCAGTGGGACAGGGGGCAATTCACCCCTCCACTTT. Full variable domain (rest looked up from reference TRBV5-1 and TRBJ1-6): KAGVTQTPRYLIKTRGQQVTLSCSPISGHRSVSWYQQTPGQGLQFLFEYFSETQRNKGNFPGRFSGRQFSNSRSEMNVSTLELGDSALYLCASSGTGGNSPLHFGNGTRLTVT.

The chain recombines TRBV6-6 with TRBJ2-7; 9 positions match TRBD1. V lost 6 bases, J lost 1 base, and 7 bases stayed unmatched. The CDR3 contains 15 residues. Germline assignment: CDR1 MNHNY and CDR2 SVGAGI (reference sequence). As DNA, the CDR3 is TGTGCCAGCAGACCGGACAGGGGCGGGTCCTACGAGCAGTACTTC. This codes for CASRPDRGGSYEQYF.

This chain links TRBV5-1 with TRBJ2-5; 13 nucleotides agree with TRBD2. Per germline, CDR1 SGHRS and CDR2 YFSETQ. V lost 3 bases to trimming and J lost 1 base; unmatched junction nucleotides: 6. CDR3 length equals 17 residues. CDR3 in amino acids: CASSSGLAGTTQETQYF. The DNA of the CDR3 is TGCGCCAGCAGCTCGGGACTAGCGGGGACCACCCAAGAGACCCAGTACTTC.

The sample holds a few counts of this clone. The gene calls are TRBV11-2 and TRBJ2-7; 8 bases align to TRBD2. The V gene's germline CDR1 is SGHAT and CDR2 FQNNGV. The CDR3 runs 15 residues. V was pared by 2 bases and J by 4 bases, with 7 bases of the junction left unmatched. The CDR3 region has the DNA TGTGCCAGCAGCTTACCGAGCGGGAGCATGTACGAGCAGTACTTC. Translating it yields CASSLPSGSMYEQYF.

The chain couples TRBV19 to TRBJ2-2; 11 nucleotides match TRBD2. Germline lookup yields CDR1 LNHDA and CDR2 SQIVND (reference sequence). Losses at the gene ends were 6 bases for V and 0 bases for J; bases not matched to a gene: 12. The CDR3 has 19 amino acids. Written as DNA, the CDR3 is TGTGCCAGTAGAGGGACTAGCGGCGCCCCAAGAGCGAACACCGGGGAGCTGTTTTTT. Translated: CASRGTSGAPRANTGELFF.

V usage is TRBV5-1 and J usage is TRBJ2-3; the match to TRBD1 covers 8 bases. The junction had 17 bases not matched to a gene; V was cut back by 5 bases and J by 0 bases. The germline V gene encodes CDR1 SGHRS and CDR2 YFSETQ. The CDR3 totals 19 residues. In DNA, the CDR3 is TGCGCCAGCAGACAAGGACAGGGCCCAGCCTATTCTAGCACAGATACGCAGTATTTT. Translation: CASRQGQGPAYSSTDTQYF. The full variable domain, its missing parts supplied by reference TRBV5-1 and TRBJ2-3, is KAGVTQTPRYLIKTRGQQVTLSCSPISGHRSVSWYQQTPGQGLQFLFEYFSETQRNKGNFPGRFSGRQFSNSRSEMNVSTLELGDSALYLCASRQGQGPAYSSTDTQYFGPGTRLTVL.

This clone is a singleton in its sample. The CDR3, as DNA: TGTGCCAGCAGCTTATACGGGACAGGGAGAGGACAAACTGGAAACACCATATATTTT. Its translation: CASSLYGTGRGQTGNTIYF. The chain uses TRBV7-9 and TRBJ1-3; 9 bases map to TRBD1. The junction had 13 bases not matched to a gene; V was cut back by 2 bases and J by 2 bases. The germline gives CDR1 SEHNR, CDR2 FQNEAQ (reference sequence). The CDR3 is 19 amino acids.

The CDR3 loop is CASSEQGAATNEKLFF. The CDR3 region has the DNA TGTGCCAGCAGCGAACAGGGCGCCGCAACTAATGAAAAACTGTTTTTT. The genes are TRBV28 and TRBJ1-4; tentative D call: TRBD1 (6 bases). CDR1 MDHEN and CDR2 SYDVKM come from the germline V gene. The CDR3 sequence is 16 residues long. With 6 bases removed from V and 0 bases from J, the gap between germline ends came to 14 bases.

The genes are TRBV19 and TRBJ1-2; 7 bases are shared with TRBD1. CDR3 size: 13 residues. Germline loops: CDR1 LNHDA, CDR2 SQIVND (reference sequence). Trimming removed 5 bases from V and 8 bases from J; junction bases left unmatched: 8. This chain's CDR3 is CASSSDRVQGYTF. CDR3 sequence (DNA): TGTGCCAGTAGTTCTGACAGGGTACAAGGCTACACCTTC.

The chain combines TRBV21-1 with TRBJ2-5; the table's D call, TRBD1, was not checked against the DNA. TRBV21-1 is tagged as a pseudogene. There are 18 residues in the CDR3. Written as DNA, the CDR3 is TGTGCCAGCAGCACACCTACCGAACAGGGGGTTACAGAAGAGACCCAGTACTTC. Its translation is CASSTPTEQGVTEETQYF.

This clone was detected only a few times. The CDR3 here is CASSRPHRGRAYEQYF. The CDR3 region has the DNA TGTGCCAGCAGCCGCCCCCACAGGGGAAGAGCCTACGAGCAGTACTTC. The V and J genes are TRBV5-4 and TRBJ2-7, with 7 bases matching TRBD1. J gave up 2 bases and V 4 bases, and 12 bases lay outside the gene matches. CDR1 and CDR2 (germline): SGHNT, YYREEE (reference sequence). CDR3 length: 16 residues.

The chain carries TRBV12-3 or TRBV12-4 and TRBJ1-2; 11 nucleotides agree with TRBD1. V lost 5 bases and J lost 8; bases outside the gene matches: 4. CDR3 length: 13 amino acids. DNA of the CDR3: TGTGCCAGCAGTGCCGGGACAGGGGGAGGCTACACCTTC. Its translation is CASSAGTGGGYTF.

CDR3 loop: CASSLTKNTEAFF. DNA for the CDR3: TGTGCCAGCAGTTTGACAAAGAACACTGAAGCTTTCTTT. This chain joins TRBV6-5 and TRBJ1-1, with D unclear. This CDR3 is built from 13 residues. Trimming took 4 bases from V and 1 from J, leaving 7 bases between them. Germline assignment: CDR1 MNHEY and CDR2 SVGAGI.

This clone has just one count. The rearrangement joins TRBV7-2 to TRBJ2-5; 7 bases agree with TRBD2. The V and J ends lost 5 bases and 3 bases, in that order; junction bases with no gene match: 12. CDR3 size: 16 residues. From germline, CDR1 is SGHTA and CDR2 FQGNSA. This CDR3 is CASSPPGLRWEETQYF. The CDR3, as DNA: TGTGCCAGCAGCCCACCGGGACTACGTTGGGAAGAGACCCAGTACTTC.

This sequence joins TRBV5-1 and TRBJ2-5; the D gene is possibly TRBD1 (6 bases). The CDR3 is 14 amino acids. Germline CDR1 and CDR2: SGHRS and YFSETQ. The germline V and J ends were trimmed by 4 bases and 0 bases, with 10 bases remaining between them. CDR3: CASSNRVNQETQYF. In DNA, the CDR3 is TGCGCCAGCAGCAACAGGGTTAACCAAGAGACCCAGTACTTC.

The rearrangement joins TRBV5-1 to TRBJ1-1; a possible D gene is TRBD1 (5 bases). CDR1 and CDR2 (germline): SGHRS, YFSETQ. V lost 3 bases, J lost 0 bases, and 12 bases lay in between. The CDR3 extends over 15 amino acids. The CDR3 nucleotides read TGCGCCAGCAGCTGGGGGGGAAAGATGAACACTGAAGCTTTCTTT. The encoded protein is CASSWGGKMNTEAFF.

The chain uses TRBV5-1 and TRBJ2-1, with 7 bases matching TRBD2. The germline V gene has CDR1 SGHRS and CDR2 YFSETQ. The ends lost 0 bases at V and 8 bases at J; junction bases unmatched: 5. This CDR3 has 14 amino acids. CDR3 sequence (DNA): TGCGCCAGCAGCTTGGGGGGAGGGCTCGATGAGCAGTTCTTC. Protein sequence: CASSLGGGLDEQFF.

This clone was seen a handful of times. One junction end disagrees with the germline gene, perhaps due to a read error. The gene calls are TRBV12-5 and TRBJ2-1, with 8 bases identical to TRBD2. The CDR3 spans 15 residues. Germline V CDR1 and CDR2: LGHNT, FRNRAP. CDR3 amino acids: CASGLGTSSDNEQFF. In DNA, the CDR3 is TGTGCTAGTGGTTTGGGGACTAGCTCCGACAATGAGCAGTTCTTC.

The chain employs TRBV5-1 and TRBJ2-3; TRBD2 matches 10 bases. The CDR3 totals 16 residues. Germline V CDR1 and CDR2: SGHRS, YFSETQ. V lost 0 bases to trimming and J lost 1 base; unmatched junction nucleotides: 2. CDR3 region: CASSLGLAGGTDTQYF. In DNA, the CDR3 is TGCGCCAGCAGCTTGGGGCTAGCGGGGGGCACAGATACGCAGTATTTT. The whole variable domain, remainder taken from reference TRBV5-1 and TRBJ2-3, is KAGVTQTPRYLIKTRGQQVTLSCSPISGHRSVSWYQQTPGQGLQFLFEYFSETQRNKGNFPGRFSGRQFSNSRSEMNVSTLELGDSALYLCASSLGLAGGTDTQYFGPGTRLTVL.

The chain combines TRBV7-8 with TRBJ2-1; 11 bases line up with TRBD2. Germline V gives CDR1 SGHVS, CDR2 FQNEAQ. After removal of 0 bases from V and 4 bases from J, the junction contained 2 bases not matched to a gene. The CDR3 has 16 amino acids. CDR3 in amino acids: CASSLATSGSYNEQFF. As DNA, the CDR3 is TGTGCCAGCAGCTTAGCCACTAGCGGGAGTTACAATGAGCAGTTCTTC.

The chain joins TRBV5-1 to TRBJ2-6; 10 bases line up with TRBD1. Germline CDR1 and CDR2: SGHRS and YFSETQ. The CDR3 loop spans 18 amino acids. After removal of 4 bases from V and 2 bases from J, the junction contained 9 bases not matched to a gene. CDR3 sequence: CASSQWDRGTPGANVLTF. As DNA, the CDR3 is TGCGCCAGCAGCCAGTGGGACAGGGGCACTCCTGGGGCCAACGTCCTGACTTTC.

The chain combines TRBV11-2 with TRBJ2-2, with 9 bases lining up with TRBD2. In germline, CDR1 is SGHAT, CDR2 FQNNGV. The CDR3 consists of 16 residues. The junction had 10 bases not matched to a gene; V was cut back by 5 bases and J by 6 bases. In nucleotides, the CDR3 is TGTGCCAGCAGCCCGGGGGGCGGGAGGGCCCCCGGGGAGCTGTTTTTT. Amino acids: CASSPGGGRAPGELFF.

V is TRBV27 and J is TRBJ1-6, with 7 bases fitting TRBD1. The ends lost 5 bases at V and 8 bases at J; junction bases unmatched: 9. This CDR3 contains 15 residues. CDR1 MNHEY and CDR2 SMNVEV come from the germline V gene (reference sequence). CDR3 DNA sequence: TGTGCCAGCAGTCCGACAGGGTTAAGGGATTCACCCCTCCACTTT. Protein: CASSPTGLRDSPLHF.

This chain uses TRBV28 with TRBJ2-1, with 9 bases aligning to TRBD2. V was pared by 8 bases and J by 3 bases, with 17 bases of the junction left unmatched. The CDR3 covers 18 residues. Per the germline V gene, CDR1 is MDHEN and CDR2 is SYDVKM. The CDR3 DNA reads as TGTGCCAGCGGTACCTTTGGAGCGGGAGGCGCCCTCTACAATGAGCAGTTCTTC. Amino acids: CASGTFGAGGALYNEQFF.

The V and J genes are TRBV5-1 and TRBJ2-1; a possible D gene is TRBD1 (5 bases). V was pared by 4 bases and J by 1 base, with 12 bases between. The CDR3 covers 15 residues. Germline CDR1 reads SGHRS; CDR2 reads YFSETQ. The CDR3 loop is CASSPLGDSYNEQFF. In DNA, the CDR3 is TGCGCCAGCAGCCCTCTAGGGGATTCCTACAATGAGCAGTTCTTC.

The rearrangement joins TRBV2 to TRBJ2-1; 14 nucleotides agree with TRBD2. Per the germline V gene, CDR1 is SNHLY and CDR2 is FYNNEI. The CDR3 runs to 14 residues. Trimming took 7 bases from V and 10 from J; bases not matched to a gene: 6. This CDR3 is CASIRRLAGGEQFF. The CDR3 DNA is TGTGCCAGCATTCGCAGACTAGCGGGAGGGGAGCAGTTCTTC.